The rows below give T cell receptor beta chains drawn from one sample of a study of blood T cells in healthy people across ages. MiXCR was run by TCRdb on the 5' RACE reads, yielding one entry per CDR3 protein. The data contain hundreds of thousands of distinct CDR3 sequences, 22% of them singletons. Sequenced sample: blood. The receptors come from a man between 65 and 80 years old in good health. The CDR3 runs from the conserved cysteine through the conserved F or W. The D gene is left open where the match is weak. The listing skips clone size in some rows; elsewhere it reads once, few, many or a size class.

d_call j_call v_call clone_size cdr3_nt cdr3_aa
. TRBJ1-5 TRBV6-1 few TGTGCCAGCAGTGTGGCAGGGGCCGGCAATCAGCCCCAGCATTTT CASSVAGAGNQPQHF
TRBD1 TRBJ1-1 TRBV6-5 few TGTGCCAACAGTTACTCTACAGGGGTGAACACTGAAGCTTTCTTT CANSYSTGVNTEAFF
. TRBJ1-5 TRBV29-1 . TGCAGCGTGTCAGGGGTAAATCAGCCCCAGCATTTT CSVSGVNQPQHF
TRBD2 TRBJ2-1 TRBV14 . TGTGCCAGCAGCCTTTATAAGACTAGCGGGAGATGGATTGAGCAGTTCTTC CASSLYKTSGRWIEQFF
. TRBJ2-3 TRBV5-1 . TGCGCCAGCAGCTTGGAATCACCCGCAGATACGCAGTATTTT CASSLESPADTQYF
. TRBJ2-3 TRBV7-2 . TGTGCCAGCAGCTCGCCCCAGACTATTACAGATACGCAGTATTTT CASSSPQTITDTQYF
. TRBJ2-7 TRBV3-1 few TGTGCCAGCAGCCAAGATTGGGGGGCCGAGCAGTACTTC CASSQDWGAEQYF
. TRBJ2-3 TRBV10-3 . TGTGCCATCAGTCTGGGAATGGGCACAGATACGCAGTATTTT CAISLGMGTDTQYF
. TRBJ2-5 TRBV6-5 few TGTGCCAGCAGTGACGTTGGGCAAGAGACCCAGTACTTC CASSDVGQETQYF
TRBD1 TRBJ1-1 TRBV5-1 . TGCGCCAGCAGCTTGAAAGGACAGGAGAACACTGAAGCTTTCTTT CASSLKGQENTEAFF
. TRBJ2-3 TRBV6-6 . TGTGCCAGCAGGTTTACCACGGACTCCTCCACAGATACGCAGTATTTT CASRFTTDSSTDTQYF
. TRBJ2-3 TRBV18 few TGTGCCAGCTCCCCATTTGGCAACACCCGCACAGATACGCAGTATTTT CASSPFGNTRTDTQYF
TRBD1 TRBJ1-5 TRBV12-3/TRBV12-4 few TGTGCCAGCAGCCGGACAGGGGACGGCGGCAATCAGCCCCAGCATTTT CASSRTGDGGNQPQHF
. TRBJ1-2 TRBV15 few TGTGCCACCAGCAGAGATAGGCTGAACTATGGCTACACCTTC CATSRDRLNYGYTF
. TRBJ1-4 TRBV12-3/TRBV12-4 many TGTGCCAGCAGTTCTTCTGCAACTAATGAAAAACTGTTTTTT CASSSSATNEKLFF
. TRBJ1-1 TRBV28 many TGTGCCAGCAGTTTGAGCCCGGACACTGAAGCTTTCTTT CASSLSPDTEAFF
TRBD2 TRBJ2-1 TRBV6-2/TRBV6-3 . TGTGCCAGCAGTTACTTCTCTAGCGGGACCGCCTACAATGAGCAGTTCTTC CASSYFSSGTAYNEQFF